This T cell receptor (beta chain) was found in a study of neurological immune-mediated disorders. This clonotype was detected ten times or more. Time point meaning: technical triplicate 2. The cells used in sorted libraries, CD4+ or CD8+ T cells, numbered about a million. cDNA synthesis was performed by 5'RACE with 10-nucleotide random UMIs. TCRdb called the 5' RACE reads again in MiXCR, with one record for every CDR3 protein. The profile shows roughly 32,000 distinct CDR3 sequences, 10% to 15% of them singletons. Specimen: CD4+ T cells from blood. The TCR sequence derives from a female donor with HTLV-1-associated myelopathy (HAM/TSP).

Written as DNA, the CDR3 is TGTGCCAGCAGTGGGGGAACTGGAAACACCATATATTTT. Its translation is CASSGGTGNTIYF. This chain joins TRBV2 and TRBJ1-3; no reliable D call. The V gene lost 4 bases and the J gene lost 2 bases, with 6 bases spanning the gap. The CDR3 is 13 amino acids. From germline, CDR1 is SNHLY and CDR2 FYNNEI.